The present entry profiles one T cell receptor beta chain with its context. Described time point: pretreatment peripheral blood. The sample comes from a study of PD-L1 blockade in urothelial cancer. In the study overall: Blood was analyzed 3 weeks (second dose) and 6 weeks after treatment start. Researchers found blood samples held a median of approximately 150,000 T cells.

Profiled with immunoSEQ multiplex PCR; TCRdb holds only in-frame clones, not every one. In the table there are tens of thousands of clones, 70% to 90% of which are singletons. The origin of this receptor is a man aged 60 to 69 with urothelial cancer. The material was PBMCs, obtained around atezolizumab (anti-PD-L1) treatment.

CDR3 region: CAWGTWGGVHNEQFF. The CDR3 coding sequence is TGTGCCTGGGGGACTTGGGGAGGGGTCCACAATGAGCAGTTCTTC. V is TRBV30 and J is TRBJ2-1; TRBD2 agrees at 7 bases. Germline assignment: CDR1 GTSNPN and CDR2 SVGIG (reference sequence). The CDR3 runs 15 residues. Trimming removed 5 bases from V and 5 bases from J; junction bases left unmatched: 12. Complete variable domain (other parts from reference TRBV30 and TRBJ2-1): SQTIHQWPATLVQPVGSPLSLECTVEGTSNPNLYWYRQAAGRGLQLLFYSVGIGQISSEVPQNLSASRPQDRQFILSSKKLLLSDSGFYLCAWGTWGGVHNEQFFGPGTRLTVL.